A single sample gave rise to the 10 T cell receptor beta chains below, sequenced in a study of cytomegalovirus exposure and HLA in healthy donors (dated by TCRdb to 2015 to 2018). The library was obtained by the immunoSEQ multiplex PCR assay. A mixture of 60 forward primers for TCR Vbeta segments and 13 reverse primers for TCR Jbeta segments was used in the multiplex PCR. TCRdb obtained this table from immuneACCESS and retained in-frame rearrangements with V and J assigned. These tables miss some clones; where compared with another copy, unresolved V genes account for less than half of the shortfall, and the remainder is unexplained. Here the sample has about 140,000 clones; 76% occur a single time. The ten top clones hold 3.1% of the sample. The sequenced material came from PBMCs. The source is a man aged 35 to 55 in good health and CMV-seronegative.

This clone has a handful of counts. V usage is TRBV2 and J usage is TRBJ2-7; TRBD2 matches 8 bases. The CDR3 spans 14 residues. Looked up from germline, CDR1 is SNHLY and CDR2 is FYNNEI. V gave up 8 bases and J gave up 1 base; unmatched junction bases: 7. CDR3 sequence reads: CASGSGTKSYEQYF. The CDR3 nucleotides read TGTGCCAGCGGTAGCGGGACGAAGTCCTACGAGCAGTACTTC.

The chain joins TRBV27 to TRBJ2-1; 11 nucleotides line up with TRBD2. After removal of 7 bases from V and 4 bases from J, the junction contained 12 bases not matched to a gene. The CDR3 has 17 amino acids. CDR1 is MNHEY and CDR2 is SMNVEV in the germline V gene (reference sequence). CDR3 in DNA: TGTGCCAGCACCCTAGGACTAGCGGGCCAAGAATACAATGAGCAGTTCTTC. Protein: CASTLGLAGQEYNEQFF.

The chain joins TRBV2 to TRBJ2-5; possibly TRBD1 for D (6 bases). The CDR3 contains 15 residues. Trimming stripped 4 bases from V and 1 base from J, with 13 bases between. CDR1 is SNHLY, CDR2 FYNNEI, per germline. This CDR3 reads CASSGGQGPQETQYF. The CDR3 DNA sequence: TGTGCCAGCAGTGGGGGTCAGGGGCCCCAAGAGACCCAGTACTTC.

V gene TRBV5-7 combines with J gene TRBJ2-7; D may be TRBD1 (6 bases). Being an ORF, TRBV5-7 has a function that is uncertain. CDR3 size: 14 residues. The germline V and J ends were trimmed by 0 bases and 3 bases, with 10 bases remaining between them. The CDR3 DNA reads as TGTGCCAGCAGCTTGGACCAGGGGAGCTACGAGCAGTACTTC. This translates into CASSLDQGSYEQYF.

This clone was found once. CDR3 sequence: CASSAYLLDTQYF. CDR3 in DNA: TGTGCCAGCAGCGCTTACTTGCTAGATACGCAGTATTTT. The chain couples TRBV9 to TRBJ2-3; no reliable D call. The V gene lost 3 bases and the J gene lost 5 bases, with 10 bases spanning the gap. Per germline, CDR1 SGDLS and CDR2 YYNGEE. The CDR3 has 13 amino acids. Together with reference TRBV9 and TRBJ2-3, the CDR3 gives the full variable domain: DSGVTQTPKHLITATGQRVTLRCSPRSGDLSVYWYQQSLDQGLQFLIQYYNGEERAKGNILERFSAQQFPDLHSELNLSSLELGDSALYFCASSAYLLDTQYFGPGTRLTVL.

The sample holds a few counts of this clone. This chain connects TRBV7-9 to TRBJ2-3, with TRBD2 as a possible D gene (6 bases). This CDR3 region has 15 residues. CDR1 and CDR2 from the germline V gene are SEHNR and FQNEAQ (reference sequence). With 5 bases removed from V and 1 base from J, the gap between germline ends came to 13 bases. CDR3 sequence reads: CASSPWDSRTDTQYF. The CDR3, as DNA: TGTGCCAGCAGCCCCTGGGACTCCCGCACAGATACGCAGTATTTT. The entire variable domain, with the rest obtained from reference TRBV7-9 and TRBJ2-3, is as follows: DTGVSQNPRHKITKRGQNVTFRCDPISEHNRLYWYRQTLGQGPEFLTYFQNEAQLEKSRLLSDRFSAERPKGSFSTLEIQRTEQGDSAMYLCASSPWDSRTDTQYFGPGTRLTVL.

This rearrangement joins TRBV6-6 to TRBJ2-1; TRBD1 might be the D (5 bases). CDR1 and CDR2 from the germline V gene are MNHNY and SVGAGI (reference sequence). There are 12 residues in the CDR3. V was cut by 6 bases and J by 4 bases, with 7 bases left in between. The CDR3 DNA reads TGTGCCAGCAGGGCAGGGTACAATGAGCAGTTCTTC. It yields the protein CASRAGYNEQFF.

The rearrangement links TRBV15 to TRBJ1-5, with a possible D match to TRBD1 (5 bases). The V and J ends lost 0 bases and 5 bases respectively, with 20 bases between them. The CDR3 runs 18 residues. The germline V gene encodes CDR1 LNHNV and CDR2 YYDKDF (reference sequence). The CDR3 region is CATSRDPGGGSRDQPQHF. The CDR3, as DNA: TGTGCCACCAGCAGAGACCCCGGGGGAGGGTCCAGGGATCAGCCCCAGCATTTT.

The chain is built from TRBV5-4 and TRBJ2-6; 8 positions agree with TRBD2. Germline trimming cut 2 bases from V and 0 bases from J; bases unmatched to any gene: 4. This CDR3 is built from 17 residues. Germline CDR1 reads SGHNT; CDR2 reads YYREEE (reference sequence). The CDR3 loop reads CASSFGGAASGANVLTF. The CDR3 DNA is TGTGCCAGCAGCTTCGGGGGGGCCGCCTCTGGGGCCAACGTCCTGACTTTC.

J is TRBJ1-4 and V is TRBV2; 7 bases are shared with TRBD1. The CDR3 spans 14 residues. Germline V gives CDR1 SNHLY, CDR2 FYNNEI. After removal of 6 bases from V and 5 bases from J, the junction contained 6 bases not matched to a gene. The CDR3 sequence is CASREGQINEKLFF. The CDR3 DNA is TGTGCCAGCAGGGAGGGACAGATAAATGAAAAACTGTTTTTT.